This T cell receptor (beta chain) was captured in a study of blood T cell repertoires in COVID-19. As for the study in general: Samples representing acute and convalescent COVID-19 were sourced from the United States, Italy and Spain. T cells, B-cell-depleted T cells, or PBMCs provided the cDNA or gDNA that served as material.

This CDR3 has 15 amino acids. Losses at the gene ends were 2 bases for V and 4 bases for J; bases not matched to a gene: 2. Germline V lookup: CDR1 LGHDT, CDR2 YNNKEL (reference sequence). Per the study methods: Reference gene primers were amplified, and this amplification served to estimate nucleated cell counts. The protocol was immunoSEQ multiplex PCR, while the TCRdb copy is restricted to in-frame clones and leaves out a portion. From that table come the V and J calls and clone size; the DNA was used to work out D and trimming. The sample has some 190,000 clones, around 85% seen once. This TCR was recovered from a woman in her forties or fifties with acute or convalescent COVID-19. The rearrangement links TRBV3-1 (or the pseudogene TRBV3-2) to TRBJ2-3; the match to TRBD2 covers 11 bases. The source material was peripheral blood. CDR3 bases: TGTGCCAGCAGCCAAAGGACTAGCGGGCCAGATACGCAGTATTTT. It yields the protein CASSQRTSGPDTQYF.